One and the same sample provided the 4 T cell receptor beta chains below, sequenced in a study of T cell responses to AZD1222 COVID-19 vaccine. The table came from immunoSEQ multiplex PCR; TCRdb's copy has only in-frame clones and leaves some out. The sample yields 100,000 or so clones, approximately 90% seen once. Specimen: peripheral blood, collected on day 0 of AZD1222 vaccination. The receptors were gathered from an adult in good health.

The gene calls are TRBV7-3 and TRBJ2-2, with a weak D call TRBD2 (6 bases). The V gene's germline CDR1 is SGHTA and CDR2 FQGTGA. Trimming removed 2 bases at V and 2 bases at J, with 6 bases between. The CDR3 loop spans 14 amino acids. The CDR3, as DNA: TGTGCCAGCAGCTTAGCGGGAAACACCGGGGAGCTGTTTTTT. This translates into CASSLAGNTGELFF.

The chain combines TRBV10-3 with TRBJ2-1; 14 bases are a match to TRBD2. After removal of 6 bases from V and 10 bases from J, the junction contained 8 bases not matched to a gene. The CDR3 consists of 15 residues. Germline assignment: CDR1 ENHRY and CDR2 SYGVKD. This chain's CDR3 is CAIRGTSGSGAEQFF. CDR3 DNA: TGTGCCATCAGGGGGACTAGCGGGAGTGGGGCCGAGCAGTTCTTC.

The rearrangement uses TRBV4-1 and TRBJ2-7, with 7 bases fitting TRBD2. V lost 1 base and J lost 6; bases outside the gene matches: 3. This CDR3 region has 13 residues. Germline V gene lookup returns CDR1 MGHRA and CDR2 YSYEKL. CDR3 in amino acids: CASSQGGSGEQYF. In nucleotides, the CDR3 is TGCGCCAGCAGCCAAGGCGGGAGTGGCGAGCAGTACTTC.

A single count supports this clone. V gene TRBV27 combines with J gene TRBJ1-1; 7 bases align to TRBD1. CDR1 is MNHEY and CDR2 is SMNVEV in the germline V gene (reference sequence). After removal of 6 bases from V and 1 base from J, the junction contained 14 bases not matched to a gene. The CDR3 is made up of 17 amino acids. The CDR3 nucleotides are TGTGCCAGCAGCTCCCTGGGGAGGGGGCACGAGAACACTGAAGCTTTCTTT. Its translation is CASSSLGRGHENTEAFF.